These T cell receptor beta chains were read from a single sample in a study of beta chain features in type 1 diabetes. Clones were sequenced by immunoSEQ multiplex PCR, and TCRdb holds only the in-frame ones, with some missing. The sample consists of some 350,000 clones, less than 15% of them appearing once. Source material: naive CD4+ T cells from blood. These receptors all come from a woman aged 18-35 years with type 1 diabetes. Both conserved end residues are part of each CDR3. Fields, in order: clone size, D gene, J gene, V gene, CDR3 DNA, CDR3 protein. D genes are given only for firm matches. For some rows the clone size is stated as once, few or many, or as a class when expanded; others skip it.

>few|TRBD1|TRBJ1-4|TRBV27
TGTGCCAGCAGTTCTACCGGGACAGATGAAAAACTGTTTTTT
CASSSTGTDEKLFF
>few|TRBD2|TRBJ2-2|TRBV19
TGTGCCAGTAGGGGACTAGCGGGAGGGCCTGGTCATGCCGGGGAGCTGTTTTTT
CASRGLAGGPGHAGELFF
>few|.|TRBJ1-1|TRBV7-9
TGTGCCAGCAAGGAGGACACTGAAGCTTTCTTT
CASKEDTEAFF
>.|.|TRBJ2-1|TRBV6-5
TGTGCCAGCAAAGACGCGGGTGAGCAGTTCTTC
CASKDAGEQFF
>.|.|TRBJ1-2|TRBV28
TGTGCCAGCAGGTCCGAAGGGGACTATGGCTACACCTTC
CASRSEGDYGYTF
>few|.|TRBJ2-7|TRBV5-1
TGCGCCAGCAGCTTGGCCTCTCCACGGGAGCAGTACTTC
CASSLASPREQYF
>.|.|TRBJ2-1|TRBV7-9
TGTGCCAGCAGCTTAGGATCCGCGGGGCAGTTCTTC
CASSLGSAGQFF
>.|TRBD2|TRBJ2-3|TRBV28
TGTGCCAGCAGTATATATAGCGGGAGGGATACGCAGTATTTT
CASSIYSGRDTQYF
>.|TRBD2|TRBJ2-1|TRBV5-4
TGTGCCAGCAGCCGGACTAGCGGTTACAATGAGCAGTTCTTC
CASSRTSGYNEQFF
>.|TRBD2|TRBJ2-5|TRBV9
TGTGCCAGCAGCACAAGGTGGACTAGTGGGGAGACCCAGTACTTC
CASSTRWTSGETQYF
>few|.|TRBJ2-1|TRBV11-2
TGTGCCAGCAGCTACGGGGTTGCCCACCGGAGTTTCTTC
CASSYGVAHRSFF
>few|TRBD2|TRBJ2-3|TRBV30
TGTGCCTGGAGTGTATCTAGCGGGAGGACAGATACGCAGTATTTT
CAWSVSSGRTDTQYF
>.|.|TRBJ1-2|TRBV7-2
TGTGCCAGCAGCTTGGACAGAGCTAACTATGGCTACACCTTC
CASSLDRANYGYTF
>.|TRBD2|TRBJ2-1|TRBV4-1
TGCGCCAGCAGCCTGAGGAGTGGACTAGCGGGAGGAAGATCCTACAATGAGCAGTTCTTC
CASSLRSGLAGGRSYNEQFF
>few|TRBD2|TRBJ2-1|TRBV25-1
TGTGCCAGCAGTGGGATAGCGGGAGGGATCGGGTCCTACAATGAGCAGTTCTTC
CASSGIAGGIGSYNEQFF
>few|.|TRBJ2-5|TRBV21-1
TGTGCCAGCGTTCGTGCTATCTACAGGGGAGAGACCCAGTACTTC
CASVRAIYRGETQYF
>.|TRBD2|TRBJ2-7|TRBV2
TGTGCCAGCCTCCAGCAGGGACTAGCGGGAGGCGGGAACTACGAGCAGTACTTC
CASLQQGLAGGGNYEQYF
>.|TRBD1|TRBJ2-5|TRBV11-2
TGTGCCAGCAGCATGGGACAGGGCTTCCAAGAGACCCAGTACTTC
CASSMGQGFQETQYF
>.|.|TRBJ1-2|TRBV11-2
TGTGCCAGCAGCTTAGATCGGGGTGGCGGATATGGCTACACCTTC
CASSLDRGGGYGYTF
>.|TRBD2|TRBJ2-7|TRBV27
TGTGCCAGCAGTTTAAGGGCAATTACCGGGACTAGCGGAACCTACGAGCAGTACTTC
CASSLRAITGTSGTYEQYF
>few|TRBD1|TRBJ2-5|TRBV6-5
TGTGCCAGCAGTACAGGGGGATATGACCAGTACTTC
CASSTGGYDQYF
>few|TRBD1|TRBJ2-5|TRBV7-3
TGTGCCAGCAGGCGGACAGGGGGCCCCCAAGAGACCCAGTACTTC
CASRRTGGPQETQYF
>.|.|TRBJ2-1|TRBV5-5
TGTGCCAGCAGCTCCGTGCGGGCAAGCTCCTACAATGAGCAGTTCTTC
CASSSVRASSYNEQFF
>.|.|TRBJ2-1|TRBV9
TGTGCCAGCAGCGTAGAAGGGGTCATGATCAATGAGCAGTTCTTC
CASSVEGVMINEQFF
>.|.|TRBJ2-7|TRBV15
TGTGCCACCAGCTCCCGGGACAAACGATACGAGCAGTACTTC
CATSSRDKRYEQYF
>few|.|TRBJ1-4|TRBV5-1
TGCGCCAGCAGCTTGGGAGTGGGGGCCCGGAATGAAAAACTGTTTTTT
CASSLGVGARNEKLFF